This entry lists 21 T cell receptor beta chains sequenced from one sample in a study of PD-L1 blockade in urothelial cancer. Produced via immunoSEQ multiplex PCR; TCRdb's table is partial and in-frame only. The data contain tens of thousands of clones, 82% of them singletons. The sample consisted of PBMCs, taken around atezolizumab (anti-PD-L1) treatment. All receptors derive from a man in his 70s with urothelial cancer.

V usage is TRBV10-3 and J usage is TRBJ1-2; TRBD1 is a possible D gene (5 bases). This CDR3 comprises 13 residues. Germline lookup yields CDR1 ENHRY and CDR2 SYGVKD. Trimming removed 8 bases at V and 2 bases at J, with 12 bases between. The CDR3 loop reads CAISWGENYGYTF. The CDR3 DNA reads as TGTGCCATCTCTTGGGGGGAGAACTATGGCTACACCTTC.

The rearrangement links TRBV29-1 to TRBJ2-3; TRBD1 is a possible D gene (6 bases). Trimming pared 1 base from V and 2 bases from J, leaving 16 bases between. Germline V gene data show CDR1 as SQVTM and CDR2 as ANQGSEA. The CDR3 totals 16 residues. This chain's CDR3 is CSVEGEQGDATDTQYF. As DNA, the CDR3 is TGCAGCGTTGAAGGAGAACAGGGCGATGCCACAGATACGCAGTATTTT.

V is TRBV2 and J is TRBJ2-5; TRBD1 matches 9 bases. This CDR3 region has 12 residues. Germline loops: CDR1 SNHLY, CDR2 FYNNEI. Trimming at V came to 6 bases and at J to 4 bases, leaving 0 bases not matched to a gene. CDR3 in DNA: TGTGCCAGCAGGGACAGGGGAGAGACCCAGTACTTC. Its protein is CASRDRGETQYF.

A few counts support this clone. The gene calls are TRBV5-1 and TRBJ2-1; 7 bases map to TRBD2. Trimming took 4 bases from V and 9 from J; bases not matched to a gene: 10. From germline, CDR1 is SGHRS and CDR2 YFSETQ. This CDR3 region has 14 residues. This chain's CDR3 is CASSRLAERGEQFF. The CDR3 DNA follows: TGCGCCAGCAGCCGTCTAGCGGAGAGGGGTGAGCAGTTCTTC.

This clone was picked up a small number of times. This chain joins TRBV15 and TRBJ1-2, with 10 bases lining up with TRBD1. V lost 6 bases to trimming and J lost 5 bases; unmatched junction nucleotides: 3. CDR1 LNHNV and CDR2 YYDKDF come from the germline V gene (reference sequence). This CDR3 spans 13 amino acids. As DNA, the CDR3 is TGTGCCACCAGTGCGGACAGGGGGTATGGCTACACCTTC. This translates into CATSADRGYGYTF.

The V and J genes are TRBV29-1 and TRBJ2-3; 10 positions agree with TRBD2. The junction had 5 bases not matched to a gene; V was cut back by 8 bases and J by 0 bases. The CDR3 contains 14 residues. Germline lookup yields CDR1 SQVTM and CDR2 ANQGSEA. CDR3 sequence: CSIRTSGSTDTQYF. CDR3 nucleotides: TGCAGCATTAGGACTAGCGGTAGCACAGATACGCAGTATTTT.

The chain combines TRBV10-3 with TRBJ2-2, with 13 bases lining up with TRBD2. Trimming cost V 6 bases and J 1 base; bases outside gene matches: 5. The CDR3 extends over 17 amino acids. Germline V gives CDR1 ENHRY, CDR2 SYGVKD. In nucleotides, the CDR3 is TGTGCCATCAGGGATGGACTAGCGGGAGTGAACACCGGGGAGCTGTTTTTT. Encoded protein: CAIRDGLAGVNTGELFF.

The chain employs TRBV5-1 and TRBJ2-2; maybe TRBD1 (5 bases). Germline CDR1 is SGHRS and CDR2 is YFSETQ. V was clipped by 1 base and J by 2 bases, with 21 bases between them. This CDR3 is built from 19 residues. The CDR3 coding sequence is TGCGCCAGCAGCTTGTCTGGGGCAGGGTCCAACTCAAACACCGGGGAGCTGTTTTTT. It translates to CASSLSGAGSNSNTGELFF.

This sequence joins TRBV1 and TRBJ2-3; whether TRBD2, the table's D call, matches the DNA was not checked. TRBV1 is termed a pseudogene. This CDR3 has 15 amino acids. This chain's CDR3 is CTSSQDRLASDTQYF. The CDR3 region has the DNA TGCACCAGCAGCCAAGATAGACTAGCATCAGATACGCAGTATTTT.

The chain employs TRBV28 and TRBJ2-5; 7 bases are shared with TRBD2. Germline CDR1 reads MDHEN; CDR2 reads SYDVKM. V lost 6 bases to trimming and J lost 5 bases; unmatched junction nucleotides: 9. The length of the CDR3 is 14 residues. The CDR3 coding sequence is TGTGCCAGCAGCGGGAGGAACCCCTCTGAGACCCAGTACTTC. Translating it yields CASSGRNPSETQYF.

This clone was recorded only once. The chain carries TRBV5-1 and TRBJ2-6, with a possible D match to TRBD1 (5 bases). V lost 0 bases to trimming and J lost 0 bases, with 10 bases between them. Germline CDR1 reads SGHRS; CDR2 reads YFSETQ. This CDR3 has 17 residues. CDR3 DNA sequence: TGCGCCAGCAGCTTGGCAGGGTTAAGCTCTGGGGCCAACGTCCTGACTTTC. This translates into CASSLAGLSSGANVLTF.

This chain uses TRBV19 with TRBJ2-1; 7 nucleotides agree with TRBD2. Germline CDR1 reads LNHDA; CDR2 reads SQIVND (reference sequence). There are 17 residues in the CDR3. V lost 8 bases and J lost 0; bases outside the gene matches: 13. Here the CDR3 DNA reads TGTGCCAGTGGTTATGCTAGCGGAAGGAACTCCTACAATGAGCAGTTCTTC. Amino acids: CASGYASGRNSYNEQFF.

This chain connects TRBV9 to TRBJ2-5; no firm D call. Trimming pared 0 bases from V and 2 bases from J, leaving 8 bases between. The germline V gene encodes CDR1 SGDLS and CDR2 YYNGEE. This CDR3 spans 14 amino acids. The CDR3 DNA reads TGTGCCAGCAGCGTAGGTCCAAATCAAGAGACCCAGTACTTC. This sequence encodes CASSVGPNQETQYF.

V gene TRBV5-4 combines with J gene TRBJ2-5, with D maybe TRBD1 (6 bases). This CDR3 spans 15 amino acids. Trimming cost V 4 bases and J 2 bases, with 15 bases left between them. Per germline, CDR1 SGHNT and CDR2 YYREEE (reference sequence). The CDR3 region is CASSPGGGPQETQYF. Here the CDR3 DNA reads TGTGCCAGCAGCCCGGGTGGGGGCCCTCAAGAGACCCAGTACTTC.

The chain employs TRBV15 and TRBJ1-4; 9 positions agree with TRBD1. Per the germline V gene, CDR1 is LNHNV and CDR2 is YYDKDF (reference sequence). J gave up 7 bases and V 4 bases, and 7 bases lay outside the gene matches. The CDR3 covers 15 residues. This CDR3 is CATSTNRGPAEKLFF. CDR3 coding DNA: TGTGCCACCAGCACGAACAGGGGGCCGGCTGAAAAACTGTTTTTT.

The chain combines TRBV5-1 with TRBJ2-6, with 9 positions matching TRBD1. V gave up 0 bases and J gave up 0 bases; unmatched junction bases: 4. The CDR3 consists of 18 residues. Germline V gene sequence: CDR1 SGHRS, CDR2 YFSETQ. The CDR3 region is CASSLGGTGSSGANVLTF. The CDR3 region has the DNA TGCGCCAGCAGCTTGGGTGGGACAGGGAGCTCTGGGGCCAACGTCCTGACTTTC.

In nucleotides, the CDR3 is TGTGCCAGCAGCCAATATAATTCTAACTATGGCTACACCTTC. Residues: CASSQYNSNYGYTF. This chain links TRBV14 with TRBJ1-2; D gene uncertain. The V end lost 2 bases, the J end lost 0 bases, and 7 bases lay between the germline ends. The CDR3 is made up of 14 amino acids. Germline CDR1 is SGHDN and CDR2 is FVKESK.

This clone was detected a few times. The V and J genes are TRBV2 and TRBJ2-7; TRBD1 might be the D (6 bases). Trimming left V 7 bases short and J 2 bases short, with 12 bases between. Germline CDR1 and CDR2: SNHLY and FYNNEI. CDR3 size: 13 residues. CDR3 sequence reads: CASTQGRPYEQYF. The CDR3 nucleotides are TGTGCCAGCACACAGGGCAGACCCTACGAGCAGTACTTC.

The chain employs TRBV4-1 and TRBJ1-2; tentative D call: TRBD1 (6 bases). This CDR3 contains 13 residues. Germline V gene sequence: CDR1 MGHRA, CDR2 YSYEKL. V gave up 4 bases and J gave up 13 bases, with 19 bases separating them. CDR3 DNA: TGCGCCAGCAGCCGCCCGGTGGGGGGGCTAGTCACCTTC. Translated, it gives CASSRPVGGLVTF.

The V and J genes are TRBV5-8 and TRBJ2-3; TRBD1 aligns across 12 bases. The V and J ends lost 3 bases and 4 bases, in that order; junction bases with no gene match: 3. CDR1 SGHTS and CDR2 YDEGEE come from the germline V gene. The CDR3 extends over 15 amino acids. CDR3 amino acids: CASSSGQGASDTQYF. DNA of the CDR3: TGTGCCAGCAGCTCGGGACAGGGGGCCTCAGATACGCAGTATTTT.

CDR3 nucleotides: TGCGCCAGCAGCGCCCTAGCGGGAGTCACCCACGAGCAGTACTTC. This codes for CASSALAGVTHEQYF. This chain uses TRBV5-1 with TRBJ2-7; 10 bases align to TRBD2. Per germline, CDR1 SGHRS and CDR2 YFSETQ. The CDR3 runs 15 residues. J gave up 5 bases and V 4 bases, and 9 bases lay outside the gene matches.